Below, 26 T cell receptor beta chains from the same sample are listed, as sequenced in a study of OX40 agonist ivuxolimab in advanced cancers. Profiled with immunoSEQ multiplex PCR; TCRdb holds only in-frame clones, not every one. Among approximately 100,000 clones listed, over 75% were seen once. Sequences were derived from CD4+ or CD8+ T cells sorted from blood, sampled in a trial of the OX40 agonist ivuxolimab. All receptors come from an adult with an advanced solid tumor such as melanoma, head and neck, liver or kidney cancer.

The chain joins TRBV7-9 to TRBJ2-1; TRBD2 agrees at 11 bases. J was trimmed by 15 bases and V by 5 bases; bases with no gene match: 6. The CDR3 covers 12 residues. CDR1 is SEHNR, CDR2 FQNEAQ, per germline (reference sequence). CDR3 coding DNA: TGTGCCAGCAGCCCCAGGACTAGCGGGTTGTTCTTC. The encoded protein is CASSPRTSGLFF.

The genes are TRBV19 and TRBJ2-7; tentatively, D is TRBD1 (5 bases). V was shortened by 7 bases and J by 3 bases, with 22 bases between the two germline ends. CDR3 length: 16 residues. Germline CDR1 is LNHDA and CDR2 is SQIVND (reference sequence). CDR3 protein: CASTVCRANLVYEQYF. The CDR3 DNA is TGTGCCAGTACGGTCTGCAGGGCCAACTTAGTCTACGAGCAGTACTTC.

CDR3: CASSPRQGSYEQYF. As DNA, the CDR3 is TGTGCCAGCTCACCTAGACAGGGATCCTACGAGCAGTACTTC. V gene TRBV18 combines with J gene TRBJ2-7, with 7 bases identical to TRBD1. Germline V gene lookup returns CDR1 KGHSH and CDR2 LQKENI. The junction had 3 bases not matched to a gene; V was cut back by 3 bases and J by 1 base. The CDR3 is made up of 14 amino acids.

This chain connects TRBV28 to TRBJ1-4; D is undetermined. CDR1 is MDHEN and CDR2 is SYDVKM in the germline V gene. This CDR3 contains 14 residues. The V end was cut by 2 bases, the J end by 1 base, with 5 bases between. This CDR3 is CASSLEGTNEKLFF. The DNA for the CDR3 is TGTGCCAGCAGTTTAGAGGGAACTAATGAAAAACTGTTTTTT.

The chain uses TRBV5-1 and TRBJ2-1, with 14 bases lining up with TRBD2. Germline V lookup: CDR1 SGHRS, CDR2 YFSETQ. V lost 4 bases and J lost 2; bases outside the gene matches: 2. The CDR3 loop spans 16 amino acids. The CDR3 loop reads CASSRGLAGAYNEQFF. The CDR3, as DNA: TGCGCCAGCAGCAGGGGACTAGCGGGAGCCTACAATGAGCAGTTCTTC. The full variable domain, its missing parts supplied by reference TRBV5-1 and TRBJ2-1, is KAGVTQTPRYLIKTRGQQVTLSCSPISGHRSVSWYQQTPGQGLQFLFEYFSETQRNKGNFPGRFSGRQFSNSRSEMNVSTLELGDSALYLCASSRGLAGAYNEQFFGPGTRLTVL.

This clone is a singleton in its sample. This chain uses TRBV6-5 with TRBJ1-4; tentative D call: TRBD1 (5 bases). The V end was cut by 2 bases, the J end by 8 bases, with 15 bases between. Germline V gives CDR1 MNHEY, CDR2 SVGAGI. The CDR3 has 15 amino acids. The chain's CDR3 is CASSYRGREYEKLFF. CDR3 DNA sequence: TGTGCCAGCAGTTACCGGGGCAGGGAATACGAAAAACTGTTTTTT.

This rearrangement joins TRBV5-1 to TRBJ2-3; TRBD2 might be the D (5 bases). CDR3 size: 16 residues. Germline CDR1 reads SGHRS; CDR2 reads YFSETQ. V was pared by 0 bases and J by 6 bases, with 17 bases between. CDR3 loop: CASSLATRLMADTQYF. DNA for the CDR3: TGCGCCAGCAGCTTGGCCACGAGACTAATGGCTGATACGCAGTATTTT.

The rearrangement uses TRBV11-2 and TRBJ2-3; D is unclear. Germline V lookup: CDR1 SGHAT, CDR2 FQNNGV. V was shortened by 5 bases and J by 4 bases, with 7 bases between the two germline ends. CDR3 length equals 12 residues. CDR3 DNA sequence: TGTGCCAGCAGCCTACCAGCAGATACGCAGTATTTT. Translated, it gives CASSLPADTQYF. The full variable domain, with the rest looked up from reference TRBV11-2 and TRBJ2-3, is EAGVAQSPRYKIIEKRQSVAFWCNPISGHATLYWYQQILGQGPKLLIQFQNNGVVDDSQLPKDRFSAERLKGVDSTLKIQPAKLEDSAVYLCASSLPADTQYFGPGTRLTVL.

The chain combines TRBV2 with TRBJ2-7, with D perhaps TRBD2 (6 bases). Per germline, CDR1 SNHLY and CDR2 FYNNEI. This CDR3 comprises 13 residues. Trimming cost V 9 bases and J 7 bases, with 19 bases left between them. CDR3 nucleotide sequence: TGTGCCAGAAGGGACTCCACGTCTCAAGAGCAGTACTTC. It encodes CARRDSTSQEQYF.

This clone has a single count. The chain joins TRBV6-5 to TRBJ2-7, with 7 bases fitting TRBD2. The germline gives CDR1 MNHEY, CDR2 SVGAGI. This CDR3 is built from 15 residues. Unmatched junction bases numbered 7, after V lost 4 bases and J lost 1 base. CDR3 nucleotide sequence: TGTGCCAGCAGTTCTGAAGGAGCGGGGTCCTACGAGCAGTACTTC. Encoded protein: CASSSEGAGSYEQYF.

This clone was observed once. The chain combines TRBV5-1 with TRBJ2-4; 11 bases match TRBD1. Germline assignment: CDR1 SGHRS and CDR2 YFSETQ. The CDR3 extends over 15 amino acids. Trimming took 3 bases from V and 8 from J; bases not matched to a gene: 7. CDR3 sequence reads: CASSSTGTGGDIQYF. The CDR3 DNA reads TGCGCCAGCAGCTCTACCGGGACAGGGGGTGACATTCAGTACTTC.

The rearrangement joins TRBV7-2 to TRBJ2-3; D call uncertain. V lost 2 bases and J 1 base, leaving 10 bases between the germline ends. Germline V gene lookup returns CDR1 SGHTA and CDR2 FQGNSA. This CDR3 is built from 15 residues. The CDR3 DNA follows: TGTGCCAGCAGCTTATCCGTTCTAGGCACAGATACGCAGTATTTT. This codes for CASSLSVLGTDTQYF.

This clone was observed a single time. The rearrangement joins TRBV11-2 to TRBJ1-2; D is uncertain. The germline CDR1 and CDR2 sequences are SGHAT and FQNNGV. Trimming left V 6 bases short and J 4 bases short, with 15 bases between. There are 14 residues in the CDR3. In DNA, the CDR3 is TGTGCCAGCAGTAAAGCACTCGGAATCTATGGCTACACCTTC. Protein: CASSKALGIYGYTF.

The chain joins TRBV7-2 to TRBJ1-1; D possibly corresponds to TRBD1 (5 bases). V shed 1 base and J shed 5 bases, with 14 bases lying between them. This CDR3 contains 15 residues. Germline CDR1 SGHTA, CDR2 FQGNSA. The DNA for the CDR3 is TGTGCCAGCAGCTTAGGTGGCAGGGCATGGACTGAAGCTTTCTTT. It specifies CASSLGGRAWTEAFF.

The V call is TRBV7-9, the J call TRBJ2-5; D is unresolved. The length of the CDR3 is 14 residues. Trimming removed 3 bases from V and 2 bases from J, with 10 bases in between. Germline CDR1 SEHNR, CDR2 FQNEAQ (reference sequence). This chain's CDR3 is CASSFLGLQETQYF. In DNA, the CDR3 is TGTGCCAGCAGCTTTCTCGGGCTACAAGAGACCCAGTACTTC.

This chain links TRBV5-5 with TRBJ2-1; D unclear. This CDR3 has 16 residues. Germline V gene sequence: CDR1 SGHKS, CDR2 YYEKEE (reference sequence). Trimming shortened V by 2 bases and J by 0 bases, and 12 bases separated the two germline ends. The CDR3 loop is CASSLGPISSYNEQFF. The DNA of the CDR3 is TGTGCCAGCAGCTTAGGCCCTATTTCCTCCTACAATGAGCAGTTCTTC. The complete variable domain, with remaining parts taken from reference TRBV5-5 and TRBJ2-1, reads DAGVTQSPTHLIKTRGQQVTLRCSPISGHKSVSWYQQVLGQGPQFIFQYYEKEERGRGNFPDRFSARQFPNYSSELNVNALLLGDSALYLCASSLGPISSYNEQFFGPGTRLTVL.

CDR3 DNA: TGTGCCAGCAGGCGCGTATCAGGCGGTGGCTACACCTTC. Translation gives CASRRVSGGGYTF. This chain joins TRBV6-1 and TRBJ1-2; no firm D call. The CDR3 is 13 residues long. Trimming pared 6 bases from V and 7 bases from J, leaving 15 bases between. CDR1 is MNHNS, CDR2 SASEGT, per germline.

The V and J genes are TRBV5-1 and TRBJ1-2; TRBD1 agrees at 7 bases. The germline gives CDR1 SGHRS, CDR2 YFSETQ. V lost 0 bases, J lost 0 bases, and 5 bases stayed unmatched. The length of the CDR3 is 16 residues. The CDR3 DNA sequence: TGCGCCAGCAGCTTGGGGCCGCAGGGGGCTAACTATGGCTACACCTTC. Protein sequence: CASSLGPQGANYGYTF.

The rearrangement uses TRBV18 and TRBJ2-3; TRBD1 agrees at 11 bases. The CDR3 totals 22 residues. After removal of 11 bases from V and 5 bases from J, the junction contained 33 bases not matched to a gene. Germline loops: CDR1 KGHSH, CDR2 LQKENI. Here the CDR3 reads CAGQTDRGHWCLGPTTGDTQYF. The CDR3 DNA follows: TGTGCCGGCCAAACGGACAGGGGGCACTGGTGCCTAGGTCCCACCACTGGAGATACGCAGTATTTT.

The rearrangement uses TRBV11-2 and TRBJ2-7; D is possibly TRBD1 (5 bases). The germline V gene has CDR1 SGHAT and CDR2 FQNNGV. The V gene lost 1 base and the J gene lost 3 bases, with 16 bases spanning the gap. CDR3 length equals 16 residues. This chain's CDR3 is CASSLGPTGGRYEQYF. Written as DNA, the CDR3 is TGTGCCAGCAGCTTAGGGCCCACAGGTGGACGCTACGAGCAGTACTTC. Full variable domain (outside the CDR3, taken from reference TRBV11-2 and TRBJ2-7): EAGVAQSPRYKIIEKRQSVAFWCNPISGHATLYWYQQILGQGPKLLIQFQNNGVVDDSQLPKDRFSAERLKGVDSTLKIQPAKLEDSAVYLCASSLGPTGGRYEQYFGPGTRLTVT.

J is TRBJ2-7 and V is TRBV27, with TRBD1 identical over 10 bases. This CDR3 region has 15 residues. The J segment lost 4 bases and the V segment lost 5 bases, leaving 8 bases of the junction unmatched. CDR1 and CDR2 from the germline V gene are MNHEY and SMNVEV (reference sequence). The CDR3 is CASSRTGTGVYEQYF. The CDR3 region has the DNA TGTGCCAGCAGTAGAACCGGGACAGGGGTTTACGAGCAGTACTTC.

The rearrangement joins TRBV27 to TRBJ2-3; a possible D gene is TRBD2 (5 bases). The CDR3 extends over 14 amino acids. Per germline, CDR1 MNHEY and CDR2 SMNVEV (reference sequence). V shed 5 bases and J shed 2 bases, with 11 bases lying between them. The CDR3 spells CASSRTEFTDTQYF. The CDR3 DNA reads as TGTGCCAGCAGTAGGACTGAATTCACAGATACGCAGTATTTT.

The chain has TRBV5-6 and TRBJ2-5; 8 bases align to TRBD2. Germline CDR1 reads SGHDT; CDR2 reads YYEEEE. V was pared by 3 bases and J by 5 bases, with 12 bases of the junction left unmatched. The length of the CDR3 is 16 residues. The CDR3 spells CASSSIGGAIVETQYF. The CDR3 nucleotides are TGTGCCAGCAGCTCGATCGGGGGGGCCATCGTCGAGACCCAGTACTTC. Full variable domain (outside the CDR3, taken from reference TRBV5-6 and TRBJ2-5): DAGVTQSPTHLIKTRGQQVTLRCSPKSGHDTVSWYQQALGQGPQFIFQYYEEEERQRGNFPDRFSGHQFPNYSSELNVNALLLGDSALYLCASSSIGGAIVETQYFGPGTRLLVL.

This chain links TRBV14 with TRBJ2-5; no reliable D call. Deletions cut 4 bases from V and 5 bases from J, with 8 bases between. CDR3 length equals 12 residues. Germline values: CDR1 SGHDN, CDR2 FVKESK. The CDR3 DNA reads TGTGCCAGCAGCCTGGTATGGGAGACCCAGTACTTC. Protein: CASSLVWETQYF.

The chain links TRBV9 to TRBJ2-7, with D maybe TRBD1 (6 bases). The germline V and J ends were trimmed by 0 bases and 0 bases, with 13 bases remaining between them. Germline V CDR1 and CDR2: SGDLS, YYNGEE. The CDR3 has 16 residues. The CDR3 spells CASSVAPDSRSYEQYF. Here the CDR3 DNA reads TGTGCCAGCAGCGTAGCCCCGGACAGCCGCTCCTACGAGCAGTACTTC.

The chain joins TRBV7-2 to TRBJ2-5, with D perhaps matching TRBD2 (6 bases). Germline V CDR1 and CDR2: SGHTA, FQGNSA. The CDR3 is 15 residues long. V dropped 1 base and J dropped 5 bases, with 14 bases sitting between them. CDR3 region: CASSLVGGLSETQYF. In DNA form, the CDR3 reads TGTGCCAGCAGCTTAGTTGGGGGACTTTCGGAGACCCAGTACTTC.